The 5 T cell receptor beta chains below come from one sample, sequenced in a study of beta chain features in type 1 diabetes listed by TCRdb under 2018. The protocol used for the library was the immunoSEQ multiplex PCR assay. The High Capacity cDNA Reverse Transcription Kit was used to reverse transcribe all of the isolated RNA, meaning that expressed TCRB transcripts were what got sequenced. TCRdb stores this immuneACCESS table with in-frame sequences only. Part of the clones is absent; in the studies checked, under half of the shortfall reflects unresolved V genes, and no reason is known for the rest. The sample records almost 350,000 clones, roughly a fifth of which are singletons. Jointly, the top ten make up approximately 0.046% of the sample. The sequenced sample consisted of naive CD4+ T cells from blood. Reading the label with the study, this specimen's cell subset or site is: true naive CD4+ T cells. These receptors were taken from a woman aged 18-30 years in good health.

This clone was observed once. One junction end does not reproduce the germline sequence, and a read error may be involved. For the CDR3, the DNA is TGTGCCAGCTACAAAGAGCAGTTCTTC. Encoded protein: CASYKEQFF. The chain joins TRBV6-1 to TRBJ2-1; D ambiguous. The germline CDR1 and CDR2 sequences are MNHNS and SASEGT. The CDR3 contains 9 residues.

V is TRBV5-4 and J is TRBJ2-7; 9 nucleotides align to TRBD2. Germline assignment: CDR1 SGHNT and CDR2 YYREEE (reference sequence). The CDR3 is 15 residues long. With V trimmed by 3 bases and J by 4 bases, 8 bases remained unmatched. The CDR3, as DNA: TGTGCCAGCAGCTGGGGACGTAGCGGGAGTTACGAGCAGTACTTC. It specifies CASSWGRSGSYEQYF.

This clone turned up a few times. The chain has TRBV30 and TRBJ1-1, with TRBD1 matching 7 bases. CDR3 length: 12 residues. CDR1 GTSNPN and CDR2 SVGIG come from the germline V gene (reference sequence). Trimming removed 6 bases from V and 10 bases from J; junction bases left unmatched: 11. The CDR3 here is CACTRRGRGAFF. The DNA of the CDR3 is TGTGCCTGCACCCGAAGGGGGCGCGGAGCTTTCTTT.

In this sample, this clone turned up a few times. This chain links TRBV7-9 with TRBJ2-5; possibly TRBD1 for D (6 bases). The germline V and J ends were trimmed by 4 bases and 1 base, with 10 bases remaining between them. CDR3 length equals 14 residues. Germline V gene data show CDR1 as SEHNR and CDR2 as FQNEAQ (reference sequence). The chain's CDR3 is CASSWGTTQETQYF. In nucleotides, the CDR3 is TGTGCCAGCAGCTGGGGGACAACCCAAGAGACCCAGTACTTC.

The chain carries TRBV4-3 and TRBJ1-2; 9 bases are shared with TRBD1. The trim removed 1 base at V and 2 bases at J, leaving 14 bases unmatched. The CDR3 has 19 residues. Germline values: CDR1 LGHNA, CDR2 YSLEER. This CDR3 reads CASSQVWVPGTGLNYGYTF. CDR3 sequence (DNA): TGCGCCAGCAGCCAAGTTTGGGTTCCCGGGACAGGGCTAAACTATGGCTACACCTTC.